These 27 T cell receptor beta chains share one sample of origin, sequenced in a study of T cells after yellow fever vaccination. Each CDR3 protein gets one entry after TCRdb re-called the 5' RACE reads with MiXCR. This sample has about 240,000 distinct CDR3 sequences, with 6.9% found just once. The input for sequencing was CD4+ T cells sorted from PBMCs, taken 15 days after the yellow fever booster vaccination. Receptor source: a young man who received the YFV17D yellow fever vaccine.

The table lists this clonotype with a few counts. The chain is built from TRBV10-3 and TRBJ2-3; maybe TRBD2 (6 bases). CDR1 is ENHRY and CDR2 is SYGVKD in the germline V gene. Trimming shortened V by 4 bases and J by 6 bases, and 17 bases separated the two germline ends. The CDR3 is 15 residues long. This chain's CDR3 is CAISGGERSRDTQYF. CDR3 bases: TGTGCCATCAGTGGGGGGGAAAGGAGCAGGGATACGCAGTATTTT.

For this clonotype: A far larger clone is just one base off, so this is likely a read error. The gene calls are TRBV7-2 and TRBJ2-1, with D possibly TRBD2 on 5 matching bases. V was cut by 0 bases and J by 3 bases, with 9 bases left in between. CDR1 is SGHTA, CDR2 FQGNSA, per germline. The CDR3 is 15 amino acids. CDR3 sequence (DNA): TGTGCCAGCAGCTTAGCCGGGGTCTACTACAATGAGCAGTTCTTC. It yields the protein CASSLAGVYYNEQFF.

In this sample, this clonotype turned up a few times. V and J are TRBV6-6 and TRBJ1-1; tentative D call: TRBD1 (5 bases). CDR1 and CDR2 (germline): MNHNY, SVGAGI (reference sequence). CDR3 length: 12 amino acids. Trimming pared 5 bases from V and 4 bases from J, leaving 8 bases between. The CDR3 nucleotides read TGTGCCAGCAGTGGGACCCTCACTGAAGCTTTCTTT. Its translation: CASSGTLTEAFF.

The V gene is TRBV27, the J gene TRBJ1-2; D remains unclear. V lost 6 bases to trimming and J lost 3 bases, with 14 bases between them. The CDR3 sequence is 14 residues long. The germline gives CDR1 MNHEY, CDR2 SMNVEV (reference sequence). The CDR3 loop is CASRPLAYDYGYTF. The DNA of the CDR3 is TGTGCCAGCAGACCGTTGGCTTACGACTATGGCTACACCTTC.

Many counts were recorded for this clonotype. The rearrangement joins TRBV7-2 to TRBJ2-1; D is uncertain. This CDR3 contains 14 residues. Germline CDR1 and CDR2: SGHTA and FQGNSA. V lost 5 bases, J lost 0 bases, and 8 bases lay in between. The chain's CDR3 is CASSQSSSYNEQFF. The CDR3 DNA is TGTGCCAGCAGCCAAAGCAGCTCCTACAATGAGCAGTTCTTC.

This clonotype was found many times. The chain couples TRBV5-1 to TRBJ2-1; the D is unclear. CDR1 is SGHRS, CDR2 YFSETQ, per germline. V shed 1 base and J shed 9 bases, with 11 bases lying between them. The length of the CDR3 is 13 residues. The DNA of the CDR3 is TGCGCCAGCAGCTTGTTTGAGGACGGTGAGCAGTTCTTC. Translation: CASSLFEDGEQFF.

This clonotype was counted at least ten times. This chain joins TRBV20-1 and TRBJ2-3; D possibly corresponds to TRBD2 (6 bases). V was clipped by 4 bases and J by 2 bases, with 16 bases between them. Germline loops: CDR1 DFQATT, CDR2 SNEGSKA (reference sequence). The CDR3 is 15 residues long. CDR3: CSATVGGYATDTQYF. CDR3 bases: TGCAGTGCTACCGTAGGAGGGTACGCCACAGATACGCAGTATTTT.

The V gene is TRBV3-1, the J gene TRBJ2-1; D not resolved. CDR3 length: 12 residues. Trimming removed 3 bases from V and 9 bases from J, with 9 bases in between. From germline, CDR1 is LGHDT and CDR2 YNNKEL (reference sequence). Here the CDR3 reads CASSHSQSEQFF. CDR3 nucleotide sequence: TGTGCCAGCAGCCACAGTCAGAGTGAGCAGTTCTTC.

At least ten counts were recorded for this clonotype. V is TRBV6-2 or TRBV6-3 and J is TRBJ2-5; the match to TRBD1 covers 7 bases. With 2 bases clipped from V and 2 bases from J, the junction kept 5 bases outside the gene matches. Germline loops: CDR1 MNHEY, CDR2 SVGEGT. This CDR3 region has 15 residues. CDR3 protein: CASSYAGTAQETQYF. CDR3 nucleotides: TGTGCCAGCAGTTACGCCGGGACAGCTCAAGAGACCCAGTACTTC.

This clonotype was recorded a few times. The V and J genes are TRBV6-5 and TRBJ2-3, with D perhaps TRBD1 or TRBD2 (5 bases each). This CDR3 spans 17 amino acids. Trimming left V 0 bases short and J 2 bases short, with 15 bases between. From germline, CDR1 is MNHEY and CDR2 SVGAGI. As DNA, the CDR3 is TGTGCCAGCAGTTACTCGAGCAGGGTGAGGGCCACAGATACGCAGTATTTT. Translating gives CASSYSSRVRATDTQYF.

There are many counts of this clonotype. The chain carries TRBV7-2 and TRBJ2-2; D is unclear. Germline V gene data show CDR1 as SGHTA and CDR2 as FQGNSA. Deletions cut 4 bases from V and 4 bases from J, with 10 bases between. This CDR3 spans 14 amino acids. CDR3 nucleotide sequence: TGTGCCAGCAGCTACGTAAAGAGCACCGGGGAGCTGTTTTTT. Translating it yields CASSYVKSTGELFF.

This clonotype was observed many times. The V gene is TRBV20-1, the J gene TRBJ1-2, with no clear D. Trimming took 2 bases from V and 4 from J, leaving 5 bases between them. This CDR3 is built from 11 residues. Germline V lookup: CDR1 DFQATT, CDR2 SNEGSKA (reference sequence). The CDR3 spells CSARFGYGYTF. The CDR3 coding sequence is TGCAGTGCTAGATTTGGCTATGGCTACACCTTC.

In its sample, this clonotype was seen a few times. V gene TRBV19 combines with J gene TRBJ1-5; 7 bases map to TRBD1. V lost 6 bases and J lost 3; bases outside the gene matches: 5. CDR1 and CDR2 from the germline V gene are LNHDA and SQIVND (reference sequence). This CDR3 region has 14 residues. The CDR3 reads CASSGTVNNQPQHF. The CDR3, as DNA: TGTGCCAGTAGCGGGACAGTAAACAATCAGCCCCAGCATTTT. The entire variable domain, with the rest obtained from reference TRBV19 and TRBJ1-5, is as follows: DGGITQSPKYLFRKEGQNVTLSCEQNLNHDAMYWYRQDPGQGLRLIYYSQIVNDFQKGDIAEGYSVSREKKESFPLTVTSAQKNPTAFYLCASSGTVNNQPQHFGDGTRLSIL.

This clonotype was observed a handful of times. The CDR3 DNA follows: TGTGCCAGCACAGCCAGGAGCGGGCCAAGCACAGATACGCAGTATTTT. Amino acids: CASTARSGPSTDTQYF. The chain couples TRBV5-4 to TRBJ2-3; TRBD2 might be the D (6 bases). CDR1 and CDR2 (germline): SGHNT, YYREEE (reference sequence). V gave up 6 bases and J gave up 0 bases, with 17 bases separating them. The CDR3 loop spans 16 amino acids.

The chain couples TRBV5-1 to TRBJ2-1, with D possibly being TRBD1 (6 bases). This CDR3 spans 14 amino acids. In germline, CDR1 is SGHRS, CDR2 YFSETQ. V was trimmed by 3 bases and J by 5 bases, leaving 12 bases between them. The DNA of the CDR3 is TGCGCCAGCAGCTCAACCGGGACAAACAATGAGCAGTTCTTC. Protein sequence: CASSSTGTNNEQFF.

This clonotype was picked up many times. The DNA for the CDR3 is TGTGCCAGCAGCCTGCCGGAGACAGGGGGTGGCTACACCTTC. Residues: CASSLPETGGGYTF. This rearrangement joins TRBV6-2 or TRBV6-3 to TRBJ1-2; TRBD1 matches 9 bases. CDR3 size: 14 residues. CDR1 and CDR2 from the germline V gene are MNHEY and SVGEGT. V lost 6 bases, J lost 7 bases, and 9 bases stayed unmatched.

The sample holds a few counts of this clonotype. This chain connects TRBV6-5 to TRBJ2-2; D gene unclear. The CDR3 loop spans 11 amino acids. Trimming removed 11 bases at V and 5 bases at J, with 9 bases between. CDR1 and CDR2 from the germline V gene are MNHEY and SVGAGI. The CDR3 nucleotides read TGTGCCGAGCTAGGTACCGGGGAGCTGTTTTTT. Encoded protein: CAELGTGELFF.

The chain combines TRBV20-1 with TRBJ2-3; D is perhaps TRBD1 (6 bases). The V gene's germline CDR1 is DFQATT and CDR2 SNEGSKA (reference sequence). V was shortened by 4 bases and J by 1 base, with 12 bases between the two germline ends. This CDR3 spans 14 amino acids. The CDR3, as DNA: TGCAGTGCTAACCGGGACATCGGCACAGATACGCAGTATTTT. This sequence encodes CSANRDIGTDTQYF.

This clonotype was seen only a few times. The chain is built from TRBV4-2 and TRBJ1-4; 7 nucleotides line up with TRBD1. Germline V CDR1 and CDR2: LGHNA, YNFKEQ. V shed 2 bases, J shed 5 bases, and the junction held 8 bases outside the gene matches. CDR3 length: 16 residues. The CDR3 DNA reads TGTGCCAGCAGCCAAAATCCGGCAGGGGGGAATGAAAAACTGTTTTTT. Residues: CASSQNPAGGNEKLFF.

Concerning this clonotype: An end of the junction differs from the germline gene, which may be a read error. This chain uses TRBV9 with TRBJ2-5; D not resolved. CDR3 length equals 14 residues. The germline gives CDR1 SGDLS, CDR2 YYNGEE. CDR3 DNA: TGTGCCAGCAGCGTAGACCGGCAGCAAGGGACCCAGTACTTC. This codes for CASSVDRQQGTQYF.

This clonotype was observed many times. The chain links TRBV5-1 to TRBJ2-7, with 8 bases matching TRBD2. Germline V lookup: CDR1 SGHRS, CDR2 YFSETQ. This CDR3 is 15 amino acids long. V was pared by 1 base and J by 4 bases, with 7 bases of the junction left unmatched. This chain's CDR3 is CASSLQPSGLYEQYF. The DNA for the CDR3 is TGCGCCAGCAGCTTGCAGCCTAGCGGGTTGTACGAGCAGTACTTC.

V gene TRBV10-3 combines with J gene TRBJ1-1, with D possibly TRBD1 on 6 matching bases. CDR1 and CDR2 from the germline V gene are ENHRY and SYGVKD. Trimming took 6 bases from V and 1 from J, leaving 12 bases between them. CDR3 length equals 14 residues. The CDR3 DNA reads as TGTGCCATCAGCCTCAGGGGTACGAACACTGAAGCTTTCTTT. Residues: CAISLRGTNTEAFF.

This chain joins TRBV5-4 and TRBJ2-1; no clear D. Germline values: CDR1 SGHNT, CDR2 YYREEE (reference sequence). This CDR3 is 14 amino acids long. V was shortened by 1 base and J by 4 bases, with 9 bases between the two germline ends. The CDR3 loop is CASSLYGTYNEQFF. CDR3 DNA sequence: TGTGCCAGCAGCTTGTACGGTACTTACAATGAGCAGTTCTTC.

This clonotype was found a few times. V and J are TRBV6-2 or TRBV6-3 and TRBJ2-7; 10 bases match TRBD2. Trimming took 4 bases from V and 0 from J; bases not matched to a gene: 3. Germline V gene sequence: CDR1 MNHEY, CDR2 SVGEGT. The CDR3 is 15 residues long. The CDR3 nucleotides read TGTGCCAGCAGTTCCGCTAGCGGGAGCTCCTACGAGCAGTACTTC. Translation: CASSSASGSSYEQYF.

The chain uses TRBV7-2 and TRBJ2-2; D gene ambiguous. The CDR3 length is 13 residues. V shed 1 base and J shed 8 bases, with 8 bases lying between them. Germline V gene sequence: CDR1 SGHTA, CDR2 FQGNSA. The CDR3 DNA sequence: TGTGCCAGCAGCTTAGATGGACCAGGGGAGCTGTTTTTT. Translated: CASSLDGPGELFF.

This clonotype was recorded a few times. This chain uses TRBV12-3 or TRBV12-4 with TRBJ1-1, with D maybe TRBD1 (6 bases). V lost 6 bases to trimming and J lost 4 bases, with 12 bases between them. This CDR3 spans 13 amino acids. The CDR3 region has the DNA TGTGCCAGCAGCGGGACACTGTCCACTGAAGCTTTCTTT. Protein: CASSGTLSTEAFF.

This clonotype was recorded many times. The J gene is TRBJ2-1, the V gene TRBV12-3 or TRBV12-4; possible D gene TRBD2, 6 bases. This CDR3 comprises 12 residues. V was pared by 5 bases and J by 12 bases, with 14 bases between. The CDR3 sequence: CASSEALGGQFF. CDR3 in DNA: TGTGCCAGCAGTGAAGCTTTGGGAGGGCAGTTCTTC.